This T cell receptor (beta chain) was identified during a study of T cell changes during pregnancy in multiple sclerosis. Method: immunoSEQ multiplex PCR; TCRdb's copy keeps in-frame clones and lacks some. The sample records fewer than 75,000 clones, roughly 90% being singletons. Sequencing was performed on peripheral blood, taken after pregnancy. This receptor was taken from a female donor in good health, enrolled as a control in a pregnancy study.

In nucleotides, the CDR3 is TGTGCCAGCAACAGGGGATCTTCCAGCACAGATACGCAGTATTTT. Translating it yields CASNRGSSSTDTQYF. The chain combines TRBV6-5 with TRBJ2-3; TRBD1 matches at 7 bases. From germline, CDR1 is MNHEY and CDR2 SVGAGI. Trimming took 7 bases from V and 0 from J; bases not matched to a gene: 7. The length of the CDR3 is 15 residues.